Below, 17 T cell receptor beta chains from the same sample are listed, as sequenced in a study of T cells in Graves' hyperthyroidism and ophthalmopathy. Amplification of TCR beta CDR3 regions used RNA as the template. HTBI primers were the set used in a first-round RT-PCR of the TCR CDR3. TCRdb reanalysed the multiplex PCR reads using MiXCR and keeps one entry per CDR3 protein. The repertoire includes about 740,000 distinct CDR3 sequences, about 15% of them detected once, and roughly 10% sits in the top ten. Sequencing was done on a sample of blood. The receptor source for this set is a woman between 18 and 29 years old with Graves' hyperthyroidism.

This clonotype was recorded many times. The chain couples TRBV20-1 to TRBJ1-1; D is ambiguous. Germline assignment: CDR1 DFQATT and CDR2 SNEGSKA (reference sequence). V was clipped by 6 bases and J by 1 base, with 12 bases between them. This CDR3 is built from 13 residues. This chain's CDR3 is CSAPRDGNTEAFF. DNA of the CDR3: TGCAGTGCCCCCCGAGACGGGAACACTGAAGCTTTCTTT.

The table lists this clonotype with a few counts. The rearrangement joins TRBV20-1 to TRBJ2-7, with 9 bases identical to TRBD2. V gave up 3 bases and J gave up 0 bases; unmatched junction bases: 3. The CDR3 loop spans 14 amino acids. The germline V gene has CDR1 DFQATT and CDR2 SNEGSKA (reference sequence). The DNA of the CDR3 is TGCAGTGCTAGCCCGGGACTAGCCTCCTACGAGCAGTACTTC. It translates to CSASPGLASYEQYF.

This clonotype was picked up a small number of times. This rearrangement joins TRBV6-2 or TRBV6-3 to TRBJ2-4; TRBD2 might be the D (6 bases). Germline V gene lookup returns CDR1 MNHEY and CDR2 SVGEGT. The CDR3 spans 15 residues. V was shortened by 2 bases and J by 0 bases, with 8 bases between the two germline ends. DNA of the CDR3: TGTGCCAGCAGTTACCCGGGACTAGCCAAAAACATTCAGTACTTC. Residues: CASSYPGLAKNIQYF.

The chain recombines TRBV4-1 with TRBJ2-5, with 9 bases fitting TRBD2. The CDR3 extends over 14 amino acids. The V gene end was trimmed by 4 bases and the J gene end by 5 bases; junction bases not matched to a gene: 5. Germline assignment: CDR1 MGHRA and CDR2 YSYEKL. The chain's CDR3 is CASSLIAGVETQYF. CDR3 nucleotide sequence: TGCGCCAGCAGCCTTATAGCGGGAGTGGAGACCCAGTACTTC.

V usage is TRBV4-1 and J usage is TRBJ1-2; tentatively, D is TRBD1 (6 bases). Trimming pared 1 base from V and 5 bases from J, leaving 20 bases between. Germline V CDR1 and CDR2: MGHRA, YSYEKL. The CDR3 consists of 17 residues. The CDR3 loop reads CASSQVLGGGYGYGYTF. CDR3 nucleotide sequence: TGCGCCAGCAGCCAAGTCCTTGGAGGGGGGTACGGATATGGCTACACCTTC.

This clonotype was recorded many times. The V gene is TRBV28, the J gene TRBJ2-7; possibly TRBD1 or TRBD2 for D (5 bases each). The CDR3 has 16 residues. Germline loops: CDR1 MDHEN, CDR2 SYDVKM. V lost 3 bases to trimming and J lost 4 bases, with 19 bases between them. The CDR3 DNA reads TGTGCCAGCAGTTTTCTAGGCTCCGGGACGGGGTACGAGCAGTACTTC. This codes for CASSFLGSGTGYEQYF.

This clonotype showed up many times. V usage is TRBV12-5 and J usage is TRBJ2-3; a possible D gene is TRBD2 (6 bases). Trimming left V 1 base short and J 0 bases short, with 26 bases between. Per germline, CDR1 LGHNT and CDR2 FRNRAP. CDR3 length: 21 amino acids. Here the CDR3 reads CASGLAKDKVSSGESTDTQYF. CDR3 sequence (DNA): TGTGCTAGTGGTTTGGCCAAAGATAAGGTCTCGTCGGGGGAAAGCACAGATACGCAGTATTTT.

As regards this clonotype: The conserved final phenylalanine or tryptophan is absent from the CDR3, which likely points to a read error. The rearrangement uses TRBV6-1 and TRBJ2-7; D is ambiguous. The V end was cut by 0 bases, the J end by 3 bases, with 21 bases between. Germline V gives CDR1 MNHNS, CDR2 SASEGT. This CDR3 contains 18 residues. CDR3 in amino acids: CASSEAHRRAPLLYEQYL. The DNA for the CDR3 is TGTGCCAGCAGTGAAGCCCACCGTAGGGCCCCTCTCCTCTACGAGCAGTACCTC.

This clonotype was counted only a few times. The gene calls are TRBV11-2 and TRBJ2-6; D is uncertain. CDR3 length equals 15 residues. The germline V gene has CDR1 SGHAT and CDR2 FQNNGV. The ends were cut back, 7 bases at V and 0 bases at J, with 10 bases in the middle. CDR3 sequence: CASTPVSSGANVLTF. The CDR3 DNA follows: TGTGCCAGCACCCCTGTTTCCTCTGGGGCCAACGTCCTGACTTTC. The full variable domain, completed using reference TRBV11-2 and TRBJ2-6, is EAGVAQSPRYKIIEKRQSVAFWCNPISGHATLYWYQQILGQGPKLLIQFQNNGVVDDSQLPKDRFSAERLKGVDSTLKIQPAKLEDSAVYLCASTPVSSGANVLTFGAGSRLTVL.

This clonotype was seen a few times. The chain employs TRBV12-3 or TRBV12-4 and TRBJ2-5; D is perhaps TRBD1 (6 bases). The CDR3 is 15 residues long. V lost 6 bases to trimming and J lost 7 bases, with 21 bases between them. The CDR3 reads CASRDRDTRLVTQYF. The CDR3 coding sequence is TGTGCCAGCAGGGATCGGGACACAAGATTGGTGACCCAGTACTTC.

This clonotype was recorded many times. The chain couples TRBV27 to TRBJ2-1; TRBD2 agrees at 8 bases. The CDR3 is made up of 18 amino acids. CDR1 and CDR2 from the germline V gene are MNHEY and SMNVEV (reference sequence). Germline trimming cut 5 bases from V and 4 bases from J; bases unmatched to any gene: 16. This CDR3 reads CASSLTGWERGIYNEQFF. CDR3 nucleotides: TGTGCCAGCAGTCTCACCGGATGGGAGCGGGGGATATACAATGAGCAGTTCTTC.

The table lists this clonotype with many counts. This chain uses TRBV11-2 with TRBJ2-1; D may match TRBD1 or TRBD2 (5 bases each). V shed 0 bases and J shed 0 bases, with 9 bases lying between them. Per germline, CDR1 SGHAT and CDR2 FQNNGV. The CDR3 sequence is 16 residues long. The DNA of the CDR3 is TGTGCCAGCAGCTTAGACGGGGCCAGCTCCTACAATGAGCAGTTCTTC. Its protein is CASSLDGASSYNEQFF.

This chain connects TRBV20-1 to TRBJ2-7; 8 bases fit TRBD2. Germline-derived CDR1 and CDR2 are DFQATT and SNEGSKA (reference sequence). Germline trimming cut 5 bases from V and 2 bases from J; bases unmatched to any gene: 8. This CDR3 has 14 residues. This CDR3 reads CSAGKAGDPYEQYF. As DNA, the CDR3 is TGCAGTGCTGGGAAAGCGGGAGACCCCTACGAGCAGTACTTC.

This clonotype was seen a single time. This chain joins TRBV6-1 and TRBJ2-1; 8 bases line up with TRBD1. Germline CDR1 reads MNHNS; CDR2 reads SASEGT. CDR3 length equals 16 residues. V lost 6 bases and J lost 5; bases outside the gene matches: 12. As DNA, the CDR3 is TGTGCCAGCAGGGGAATTCGGGACAGGAGAGACAATGAGCAGTTCTTC. Its translation: CASRGIRDRRDNEQFF.

This clonotype showed up many times. This chain links TRBV6-2 or TRBV6-3 with TRBJ2-5; the D is unclear. CDR1 is MNHEY, CDR2 SVGEGT, per germline. V was pared by 8 bases and J by 2 bases, with 12 bases between. The CDR3 consists of 13 residues. CDR3 amino acids: CASEWRLQETQYF. For the CDR3, the DNA is TGTGCCAGCGAATGGCGGTTACAAGAGACCCAGTACTTC.

This clonotype was counted many times. As DNA, the CDR3 is TGTGCCAGCAGCTTAGACGGGACAGGCTACCTTCCCCAGCATTTT. Translation: CASSLDGTGYLPQHF. The chain carries TRBV11-2 and TRBJ1-5; TRBD1 agrees at 8 bases. CDR1 and CDR2 from the germline V gene are SGHAT and FQNNGV. J lost 10 bases, V lost 0 bases, and 8 bases had no gene match. There are 15 residues in the CDR3.

Ten or more counts support this clonotype. DNA for the CDR3: TGTGCCAGCAGCTCCCTTCGGACTGAAGCTTTCTTT. Translated, it gives CASSSLRTEAFF. The gene calls are TRBV5-8 and TRBJ1-1; D uncertain. Per the germline V gene, CDR1 is SGHTS and CDR2 is YDEGEE. The CDR3 extends over 12 amino acids. V was trimmed by 3 bases and J by 5 bases, leaving 8 bases between them.